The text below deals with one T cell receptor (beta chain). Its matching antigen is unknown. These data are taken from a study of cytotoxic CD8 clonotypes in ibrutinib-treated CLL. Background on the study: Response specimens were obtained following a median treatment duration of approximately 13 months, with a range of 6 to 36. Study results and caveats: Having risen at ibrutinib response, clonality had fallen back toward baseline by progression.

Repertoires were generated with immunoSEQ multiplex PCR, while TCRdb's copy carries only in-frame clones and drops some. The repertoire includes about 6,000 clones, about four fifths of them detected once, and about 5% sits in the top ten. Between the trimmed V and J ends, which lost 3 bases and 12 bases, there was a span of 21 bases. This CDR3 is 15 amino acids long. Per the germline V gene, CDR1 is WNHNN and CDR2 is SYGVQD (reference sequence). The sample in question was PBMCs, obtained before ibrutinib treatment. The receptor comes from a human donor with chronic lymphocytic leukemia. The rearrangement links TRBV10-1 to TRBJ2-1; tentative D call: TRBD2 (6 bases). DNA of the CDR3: TGCGCCAGCAGTGACCACCCCGGAGGGTATAGAATGCAGTTCTTC. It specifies CASSDHPGGYRMQFF.